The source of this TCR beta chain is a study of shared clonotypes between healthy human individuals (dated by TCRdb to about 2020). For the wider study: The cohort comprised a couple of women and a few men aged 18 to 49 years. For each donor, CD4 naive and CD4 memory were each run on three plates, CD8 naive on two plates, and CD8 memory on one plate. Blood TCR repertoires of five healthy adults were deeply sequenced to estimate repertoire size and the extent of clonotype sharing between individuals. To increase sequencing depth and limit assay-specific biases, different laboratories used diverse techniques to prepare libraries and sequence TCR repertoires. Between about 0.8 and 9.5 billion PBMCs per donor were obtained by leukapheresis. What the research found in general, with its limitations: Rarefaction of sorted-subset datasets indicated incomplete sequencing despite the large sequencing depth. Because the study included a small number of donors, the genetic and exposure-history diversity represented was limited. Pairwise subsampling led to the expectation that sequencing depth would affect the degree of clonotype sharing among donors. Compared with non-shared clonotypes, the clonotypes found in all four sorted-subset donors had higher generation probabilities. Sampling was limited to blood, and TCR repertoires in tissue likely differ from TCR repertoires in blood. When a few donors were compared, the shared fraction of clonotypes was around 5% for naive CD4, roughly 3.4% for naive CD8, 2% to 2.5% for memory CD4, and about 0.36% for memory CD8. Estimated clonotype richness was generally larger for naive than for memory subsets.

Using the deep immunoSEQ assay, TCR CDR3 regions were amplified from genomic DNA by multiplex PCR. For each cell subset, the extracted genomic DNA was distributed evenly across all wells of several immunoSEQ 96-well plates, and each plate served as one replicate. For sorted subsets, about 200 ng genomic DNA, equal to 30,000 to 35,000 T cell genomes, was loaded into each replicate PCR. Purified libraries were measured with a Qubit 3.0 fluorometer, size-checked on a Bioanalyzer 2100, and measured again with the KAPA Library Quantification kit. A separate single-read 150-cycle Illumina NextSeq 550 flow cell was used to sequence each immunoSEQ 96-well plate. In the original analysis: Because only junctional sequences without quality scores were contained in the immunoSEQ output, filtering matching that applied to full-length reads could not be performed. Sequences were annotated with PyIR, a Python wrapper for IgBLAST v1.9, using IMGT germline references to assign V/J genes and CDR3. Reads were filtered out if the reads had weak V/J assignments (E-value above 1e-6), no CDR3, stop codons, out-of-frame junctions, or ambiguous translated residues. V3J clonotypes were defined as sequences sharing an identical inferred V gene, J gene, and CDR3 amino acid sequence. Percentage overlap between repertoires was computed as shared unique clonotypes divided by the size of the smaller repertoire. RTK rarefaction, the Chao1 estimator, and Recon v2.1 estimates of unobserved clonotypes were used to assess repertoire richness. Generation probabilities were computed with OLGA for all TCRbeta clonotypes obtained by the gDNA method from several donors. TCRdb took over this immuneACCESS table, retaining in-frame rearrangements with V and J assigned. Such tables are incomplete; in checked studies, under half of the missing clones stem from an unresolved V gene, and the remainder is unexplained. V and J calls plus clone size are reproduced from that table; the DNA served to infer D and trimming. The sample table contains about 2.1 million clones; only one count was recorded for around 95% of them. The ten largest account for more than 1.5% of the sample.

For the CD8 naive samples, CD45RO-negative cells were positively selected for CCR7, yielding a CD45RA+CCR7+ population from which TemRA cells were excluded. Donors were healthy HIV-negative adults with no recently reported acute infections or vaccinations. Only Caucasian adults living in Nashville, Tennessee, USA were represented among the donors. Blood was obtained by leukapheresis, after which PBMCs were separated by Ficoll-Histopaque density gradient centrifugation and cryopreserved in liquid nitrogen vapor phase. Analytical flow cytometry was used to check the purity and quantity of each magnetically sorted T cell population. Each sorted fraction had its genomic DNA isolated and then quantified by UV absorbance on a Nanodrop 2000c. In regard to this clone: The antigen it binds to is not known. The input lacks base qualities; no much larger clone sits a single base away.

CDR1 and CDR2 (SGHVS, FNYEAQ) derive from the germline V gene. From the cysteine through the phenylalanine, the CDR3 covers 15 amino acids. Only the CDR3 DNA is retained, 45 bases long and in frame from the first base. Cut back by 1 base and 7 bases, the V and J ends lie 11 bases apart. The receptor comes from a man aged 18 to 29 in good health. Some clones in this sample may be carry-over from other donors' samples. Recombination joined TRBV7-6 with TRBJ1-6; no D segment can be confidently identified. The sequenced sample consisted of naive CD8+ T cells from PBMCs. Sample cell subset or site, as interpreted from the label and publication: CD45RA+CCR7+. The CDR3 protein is CASSLERSPNSPLHF. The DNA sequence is TGTGCCAGCAGCTTAGAGAGGAGTCCAAATTCACCCCTCCACTTT.